This T cell receptor beta chain was recovered during a study of cytomegalovirus exposure and HLA in healthy donors. The CDR3 is made up of 12 amino acids. Per germline, CDR1 SGHTA and CDR2 FQGNSA. V lost 4 bases and J 4 bases, leaving 8 bases between the germline ends. The PCR made use of 60 Vbeta and 13 Jbeta primers. As originally analysed: Counted up in a later analysis, unique TCR beta chains came to some 75 million, with some 11 million shared. Sequenced by immunoSEQ multiplex PCR; TCRdb stores in-frame clones only, minus some. V and J calls and clone size are those listed in that table; D and trimming were worked out from the DNA. The sample lists approximately 210,000 clones; 75% to 85% were seen once.

The genes are TRBV7-2 and TRBJ2-7; D is possibly TRBD1 (6 bases). Sample: PBMCs. The clonotype comes from a girl aged 10 to 17 in good health and CMV-seropositive. The chain's CDR3 is CASSSRGYEQYF. CDR3 sequence (DNA): TGTGCCAGCAGCTCGAGGGGGTACGAGCAGTACTTC.